The clone carrying this T cell receptor (beta chain) is medium-sized by share. The protocol was immunoSEQ multiplex PCR, while the TCRdb copy is restricted to in-frame clones and leaves out a portion. The sample contains over 45,000 clones, about 88% of which appear only once. This sample is drawn from a study of blood T cell repertoires in COVID-19. Study overall: Nucleic acid was either cDNA or gDNA, and it came from T cells, B-cell-depleted T cells, or PBMCs.

Trimming took 5 bases from V and 1 from J; bases not matched to a gene: 10. Germline V gene sequence: CDR1 MDHEN, CDR2 SYDVKM. The CDR3 spans 16 residues. The sequencing input was peripheral blood. This TCR came from a man aged 45-60 years with active COVID-19. This chain links TRBV28 with TRBJ1-2; 7 bases are shared with TRBD1. CDR3 protein: CASSLPRQGDNYGYTF. The CDR3 nucleotides read TGTGCCAGCAGTCTACCCCGACAGGGCGATAACTATGGCTACACCTTC.